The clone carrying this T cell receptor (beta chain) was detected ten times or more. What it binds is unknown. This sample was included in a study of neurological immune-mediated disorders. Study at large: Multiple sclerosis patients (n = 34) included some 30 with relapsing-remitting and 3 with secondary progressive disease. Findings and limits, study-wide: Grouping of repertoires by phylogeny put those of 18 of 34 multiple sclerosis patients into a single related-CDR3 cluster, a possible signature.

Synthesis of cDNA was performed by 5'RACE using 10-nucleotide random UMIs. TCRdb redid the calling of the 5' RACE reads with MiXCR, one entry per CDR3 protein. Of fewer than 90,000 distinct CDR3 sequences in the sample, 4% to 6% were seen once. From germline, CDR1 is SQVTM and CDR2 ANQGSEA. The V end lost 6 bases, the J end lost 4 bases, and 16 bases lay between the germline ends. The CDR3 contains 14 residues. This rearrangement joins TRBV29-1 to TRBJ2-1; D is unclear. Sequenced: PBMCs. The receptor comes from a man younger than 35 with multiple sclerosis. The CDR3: CSVNFGFTYNEQFF. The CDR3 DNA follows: TGCAGCGTCAATTTCGGGTTTACGTACAATGAGCAGTTCTTC.